One sample yielded the 3 T cell receptor beta chains listed below, sequenced in a study of blood T cell repertoires in COVID-19. Method: immunoSEQ multiplex PCR; TCRdb's copy keeps in-frame clones and lacks some. The data show roughly 90,000 clones, less than 85% seen once. Material for sequencing was peripheral blood. The receptors were gathered from a woman aged 70-85 years with acute or convalescent COVID-19.

The chain links TRBV7-8 to TRBJ2-3; TRBD2 aligns across 13 bases. Germline V lookup: CDR1 SGHVS, CDR2 FQNEAQ. V dropped 6 bases and J dropped 0; count of bases not matched to a gene: 9. The CDR3 spans 18 residues. This chain's CDR3 is CASSREATSGRSTDTQYF. The DNA for the CDR3 is TGTGCCAGCAGTCGCGAGGCGACTAGCGGGAGGAGCACAGATACGCAGTATTTT.

The rearrangement joins TRBV4-2 to TRBJ2-1; 10 bases fit TRBD2. The CDR3 runs 19 residues. Looked up from germline, CDR1 is LGHNA and CDR2 is YNFKEQ. The V segment lost 5 bases and the J segment 0 bases; nucleotides outside the gene matches: 13. CDR3 loop: CASSYSGVAGGSSYNEQFF. The CDR3 coding sequence is TGTGCCAGCAGCTACTCGGGGGTAGCGGGGGGCAGCTCCTACAATGAGCAGTTCTTC.

The chain links TRBV6-2 or TRBV6-3 to TRBJ1-5, with D perhaps TRBD1 (5 bases). V was clipped by 2 bases and J by 2 bases, with 10 bases between them. CDR1 is MNHEY and CDR2 is SVGEGT in the germline V gene. This CDR3 comprises 15 residues. This CDR3 reads CASSYDTGGNQPQHF. In DNA form, the CDR3 reads TGTGCCAGCAGTTACGATACAGGTGGCAATCAGCCCCAGCATTTT.